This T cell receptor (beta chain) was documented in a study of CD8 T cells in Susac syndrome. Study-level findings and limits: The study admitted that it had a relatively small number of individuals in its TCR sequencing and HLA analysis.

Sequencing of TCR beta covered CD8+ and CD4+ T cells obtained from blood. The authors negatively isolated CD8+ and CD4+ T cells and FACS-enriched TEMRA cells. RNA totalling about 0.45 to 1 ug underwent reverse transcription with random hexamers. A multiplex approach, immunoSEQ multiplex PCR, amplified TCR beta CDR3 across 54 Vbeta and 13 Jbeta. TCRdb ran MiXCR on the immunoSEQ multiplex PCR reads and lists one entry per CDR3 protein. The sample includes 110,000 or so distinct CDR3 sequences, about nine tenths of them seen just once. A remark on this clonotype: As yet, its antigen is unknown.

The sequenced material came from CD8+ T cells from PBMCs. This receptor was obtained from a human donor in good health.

This chain's CDR3 is CASRLAGVGNEQFF. The CDR3 bases are TGTGCCAGTAGGCTAGCGGGAGTGGGTAATGAGCAGTTCTTC. This sequence joins TRBV19 and TRBJ2-1, with 10 positions matching TRBD2. J was trimmed by 7 bases and V by 6 bases; bases with no gene match: 6. The length of the CDR3 is 14 residues. Germline V gene lookup returns CDR1 LNHDA and CDR2 SQIVND (reference sequence).